Listed below are T cell receptor beta chains from one sample, sequenced in a study of CD8 T cells in Susac syndrome. TCRdb passed the immunoSEQ multiplex PCR reads through MiXCR, listing each CDR3 protein once. Here the sample spans approximately 120,000 distinct CDR3 sequences, 85% to 95% being singletons. What was sequenced was CD8+ T cells from PBMCs. The receptor set was obtained from a human donor in good health. Both conserved end residues are part of each CDR3. A D gene is named only where the DNA matches it firmly. Size is omitted from some rows. Given values are once, few, many or a class for expanded clones.

j_call,d_call,v_call,clone_size,cdr3_aa,cdr3_nt
TRBJ1-1,-,TRBV28,once,CASSPRSGVWTEAFF,TGTGCCAGCAGCCCAAGATCGGGAGTGTGGACTGAAGCTTTCTTT
TRBJ2-7,-,TRBV7-9,-,CASRPDSSSYEQYF,TGTGCCAGCAGGCCCGACTCGAGCTCCTACGAGCAGTACTTC
TRBJ1-1,-,TRBV5-1,-,CASSLSQEDQALSTNTEAFF,TGCGCCAGCAGCCTTTCCCAGGAGGACCAAGCCCTGAGCACAAACACTGAAGCTTTCTTT
TRBJ1-1,TRBD1,TRBV20-1,once,CSARGATGADTEAFF,TGCAGTGCTAGAGGAGCGACAGGGGCGGACACTGAAGCTTTCTTT
TRBJ2-1,TRBD2,TRBV11-2,-,CASSLGPLAGAYNEQFF,TGTGCCAGCAGCTTAGGCCCCCTAGCGGGAGCCTACAATGAGCAGTTCTTC
TRBJ2-7,-,TRBV29-1,-,CSVEDHGPTYEQYF,TGCAGCGTTGAAGATCACGGCCCCACCTACGAGCAGTACTTC
TRBJ2-5,-,TRBV20-1,-,CSAPRPGIQETQYF,TGCAGTGCCCCCCGGCCGGGGATCCAAGAGACCCAGTACTTC
TRBJ2-7,TRBD1,TRBV7-2,-,CASSLDGTALAYEQYF,TGTGCCAGCAGCCTTGATGGGACAGCCCTTGCATACGAGCAGTACTTC
TRBJ2-3,TRBD2,TRBV7-3,-,CASRPKAGGVSTDTQYF,TGTGCCAGCAGACCCAAAGCGGGGGGCGTGTCGACAGATACGCAGTATTTT
TRBJ2-7,TRBD2,TRBV20-1,-,CSARDLEKRDPPREQYF,TGCAGTGCTAGAGATCTCGAGAAGCGGGACCCTCCCCGCGAGCAGTACTTC
TRBJ1-3,-,TRBV5-1,-,CASSSSGLGNTIYF,TGCGCCAGCAGCTCCTCGGGGCTGGGAAACACCATATATTTT
TRBJ2-5,TRBD2,TRBV9,-,CASSVAAGGQETQYF,TGTGCCAGCAGCGTTGCAGCGGGAGGACAAGAGACCCAGTACTTC
TRBJ1-1,TRBD1,TRBV29-1,-,CSVDIGTGMAEAFF,TGCAGCGTTGATATAGGGACAGGGATGGCTGAAGCTTTCTTT
TRBJ2-5,-,TRBV5-1,-,CASSLLGTETQYF,TGCGCCAGCAGCTTGCTGGGAACGGAGACCCAGTACTTC
TRBJ2-3,-,TRBV2,-,CASDVGGTQYF,TGTGCCAGCGATGTAGGGGGTACGCAGTATTTT
TRBJ2-5,TRBD2,TRBV7-2,once,CASSLRPSGYPETQYF,TGTGCCAGCAGCTTACGGCCTAGCGGGTACCCCGAGACCCAGTACTTC
TRBJ2-7,TRBD2,TRBV3-1,-,CASSQGLIAGAEQYF,TGTGCCAGCAGCCAAGGTCTTATAGCGGGAGCCGAGCAGTACTTC
TRBJ2-7,-,TRBV20-1,-,CSARPGTLSEQYF,TGCAGTGCTCGACCTGGGACGCTTAGCGAGCAGTACTTC
TRBJ1-1,-,TRBV20-1,once,CSATRAANTEAFF,TGCAGTGCTACCAGAGCTGCGAACACTGAAGCTTTCTTT
TRBJ1-2,-,TRBV7-9,few,CASSQRAYGYTF,TGTGCCAGCAGCCAACGGGCTTATGGCTACACCTTC
TRBJ1-2,-,TRBV7-6,-,CASSSGAGGYTF,TGTGCCAGCAGCTCAGGAGCCGGCGGCTACACCTTC
TRBJ1-2,-,TRBV29-1,once,CSVVDSKGRAYGYTF,TGCAGCGTTGTGGATTCGAAGGGGCGGGCCTATGGCTACACCTTC
TRBJ1-1,-,TRBV19,-,CASSRDIGMNTEAFF,TGTGCCAGTAGCAGGGACATCGGGATGAACACTGAAGCTTTCTTT
TRBJ2-1,-,TRBV6-4,-,CASSDSKKTGQFF,TGTGCCAGCAGTGACTCGAAGAAAACTGGTCAGTTCTTC
TRBJ2-5,TRBD1,TRBV6-5,few,CASNSPGTGRRETQYF,TGTGCCAGCAACTCCCCCGGGACAGGTCGCCGGGAGACCCAGTACTTC
TRBJ1-1,-,TRBV10-3,-,CAIHNQMNTEAFF,TGTGCCATCCACAACCAAATGAACACTGAAGCTTTCTTT